What follows describes a single T cell receptor beta chain. It was genomic DNA that served as the template for profiling TCR beta VDJ and CDR3. TCRdb reprocessed the reads via MiXCR and lists one record per CDR3 protein. The sample carries some 68,000 distinct CDR3 sequences, roughly half recorded once. This sample was included in a study of CD8+CD57+ T cells in acquired aplastic anemia. In germline, CDR1 is SGHVS, CDR2 FNYEAQ. V gave up 2 bases and J gave up 11 bases, with 6 bases separating them. The CDR3 covers 11 residues. The TCR comes from a human donor in good health, serving as a control. The chain joins TRBV7-6 to TRBJ1-4; no clear D. Specimen: sorted CD4+, CD8+, or CD8+CD57+ T cells (not recorded which) from PBMCs. The CDR3: CASSLLNKLFF. Written as DNA, the CDR3 is TGTGCCAGCAGCTTACTTAACAAACTGTTTTTT.